A selection of T cell receptor beta chains follows, all from one sample in a study of blood T cell repertoires in COVID-19. The method was immunoSEQ multiplex PCR; TCRdb's version includes in-frame clones alone and lacks a portion of them. The sample contains 220,000 or so clones, 80% to 85% of which appear only once. Material for sequencing was PBMCs or T cells enriched from blood (not recorded which). The receptors were gathered from a woman in her thirties or forties who had recovered from COVID-19. CDR3s include the opening cysteine and the closing phenylalanine or tryptophan. The D gene is left open where the match is weak. Clone size, where shown, is once, few, many, or a class for clones that have expanded.

>few|TRBV11-3|TRBJ2-3|TRBD1
TGTGCCAGCAGCTTCGGACAGGGGGCAGATACGCAGTATTTT
CASSFGQGADTQYF
>-|TRBV30|TRBJ2-2|-
TGTGCCTGGGCCCGGGACTCATACGGGGAGCTGTTTTTT
CAWARDSYGELFF
>-|TRBV5-1|TRBJ2-1|TRBD2
TGCGCCAGCAGCCCGGCGGGGACTAGCGGGAGGAGCTCCTACAATGAGCAGTTCTTC
CASSPAGTSGRSSYNEQFF
>once|TRBV24-1|TRBJ2-1|-
TGTGCCACCAGTGGAACCGGTGTAGATGAGCAGTTCTTC
CATSGTGVDEQFF
>-|TRBV7-6|TRBJ2-1|TRBD1
TGTGCCAGCAGCTCACGACAGGGGTCTAGGAATGAGCAGTTCTTC
CASSSRQGSRNEQFF
>-|TRBV27|TRBJ2-1|-
TGTGCCAGCAGTTTAAGCCTAGCTGGCTGGGAGCAGTTCTTC
CASSLSLAGWEQFF
>few|TRBV6-5|TRBJ1-5|-
TGTGCCAGCAGGGAGGCATATAGCAATCAGCCCCAGCATTTT
CASREAYSNQPQHF
>-|TRBV9|TRBJ1-3|-
TGTGCCAGCAGCGACCGGGGAGGGCAGGGTGGAAACTCTGGAAACACCATATATTTT
CASSDRGGQGGNSGNTIYF
>-|TRBV12-3/TRBV12-4|TRBJ2-5|-
TGTGCCAGCAGTCGTGGGCGTGACCAGTACTTC
CASSRGRDQYF
>-|TRBV7-3|TRBJ2-2|-
TGTGCCAGCAGCCCCCCCTCAGGGGCGAACACCGGGGAGCTGTTTTTT
CASSPPSGANTGELFF
>-|TRBV12-3/TRBV12-4|TRBJ1-6|-
TGTGCCAGCAGTTGGGCAGAGAATTCACCCCTCCACTTT
CASSWAENSPLHF
>-|TRBV10-3|TRBJ2-1|TRBD1
TGTGCCATCAGCGCAGGGGGCGCTTCCTACAATGAGCAGTTCTTC
CAISAGGASYNEQFF
>-|TRBV6-2/TRBV6-3|TRBJ2-5|TRBD2
TGTGCCAGCAGCTATGGGACTAGCGGGAGTTCAGAGACCCAGTACTTC
CASSYGTSGSSETQYF
>-|TRBV20-1|TRBJ1-2|-
TGCAGTGCTAGCGGTCCGTATGGCTACACCTTC
CSASGPYGYTF
>-|TRBV20-1|TRBJ2-5|TRBD1
TGCAGTGCTAGTGGGGGACAGGGAATAGAGACCCAGTACTTC
CSASGGQGIETQYF
>-|TRBV5-5|TRBJ1-2|TRBD1
TGTGCCAGCAGCTTGGCGGACAGGGAGATCTATGGCTACACCTTC
CASSLADREIYGYTF
>-|TRBV6-5|TRBJ2-7|-
TGTGCCAGCAGAAAGGAGGCCATCTACGAGCAGTACTTC
CASRKEAIYEQYF
>-|TRBV27|TRBJ1-1|-
TGTGCCAGCAGTTTAGGGGGCACCCTTAATGAAGCTTTCTTT
CASSLGGTLNEAFF
>-|TRBV24-1|TRBJ2-2|TRBD1
TGTGCCACCAGTGATTTGCTTCCGACAGGGGGTTATTTTTGCACCGGGGAGCTGTTTTTT
CATSDLLPTGGYFCTGELFF
>-|TRBV3-1/TRBV3-2|TRBJ1-5|-
TGTGCCAGCAGCCACGCGGGAGGGGCGCAGCAGCCCCAGCATTTT
CASSHAGGAQQPQHF
>few|TRBV2|TRBJ2-3|-
TGTGCCAGCAGTGAGAGCTTCGGCACAGATACGCAGTATTTT
CASSESFGTDTQYF
>-|TRBV28|TRBJ1-5|-
TGTGCCAGCCTTTCGTCACCGGGACTCCGAGGGAGTCAGCCCCAGCATTTT
CASLSSPGLRGSQPQHF
>-|TRBV9|TRBJ2-1|TRBD2
TGTGCCAGCAGCGTAACTAGCGGGAAGAGTGAGCAGTTCTTC
CASSVTSGKSEQFF
>-|TRBV15|TRBJ2-3|-
TGTGCCACCAGCAGACCAGATGTGGTAGATACGCAGTATTTT
CATSRPDVVDTQYF
>once|TRBV9|TRBJ2-7|-
TGTGCCAGCAGCGTAGTCGGGTACTACGAGCAGTACTTC
CASSVVGYYEQYF
>few|TRBV20-1|TRBJ2-5|-
TGCAGTGCTCCGACCCGACTAGTTCAGTACTTC
CSAPTRLVQYF
>-|TRBV11-2|TRBJ2-2|TRBD2
TGTGCCAGCAGCTTAAGCGGGAGGAGCACCGGGGAGCTGTTTTTT
CASSLSGRSTGELFF